This TCR beta chain was profiled in a study of T-cell reconstitution after alpha-beta-depleted transplantation in children. With 3 bases removed from V and 2 bases from J, the gap between germline ends came to 7 bases. Per the germline V gene, CDR1 is DFQATT and CDR2 is SNEGSKA (reference sequence). The CDR3 is 12 residues long. This clonotype was recorded many times. Unique molecular identifiers were used to barcode this TCRbeta library. Via MiXCR, TCRdb re-called the PCR reads, giving one row per CDR3 protein. This sample has 640,000 or so distinct CDR3 sequences; roughly 17% occur once, and the top ten carry about 1.1%.

The sequence came from a human donor who donated a stem cell graft to a child with acute myeloid leukemia. Sample: PBMCs from the stem cell graft donor, taken from the stem cell graft. The rearrangement joins TRBV20-1 to TRBJ1-1, with D unresolved. In nucleotides, the CDR3 is TGCAGTGCTAGGGCGCCTAACACTGAAGCTTTCTTT. This codes for CSARAPNTEAFF.